This T cell receptor (beta chain) is drawn from a study of cytomegalovirus exposure and HLA in healthy donors. J gave up 4 bases and V 5 bases, and 9 bases lay outside the gene matches. Germline V lookup: CDR1 SEHNR, CDR2 FQNEAQ (reference sequence). The CDR3 length is 15 residues. The PCR contained 60 Vbeta and 13 Jbeta primers. Authors' data handling: Later analysis identified roughly 84 million unique TCR beta chains, 9 million to 13 million shared. Only in-frame clones appear in the TCRdb table, and some are missing; sequencing was by immunoSEQ multiplex PCR. That table supplies the V and J calls and clone size; D and trimming were determined from the DNA. The data contain 150,000 to 200,000 clones, about four fifths of them singletons. General study findings and limits: In a later analysis, parvovirus B19, influenza, CMV and Epstein-Barr virus appeared linked to several top co-occurrence clusters.

This clone appeared once. Its target is not known. The chain employs TRBV7-9 and TRBJ1-2, with 8 bases identical to TRBD1. This clonotype originated in a male donor in good health and CMV-seronegative. Sequencing used PBMCs. In DNA, the CDR3 is TGTGCCAGCAGCCCTTGGACAGGGACGGTCTATGGCTACACCTTC. This gives the protein CASSPWTGTVYGYTF. Full variable domain (remainder filled in from reference TRBV7-9 and TRBJ1-2): DTGVSQNPRHKITKRGQNVTFRCDPISEHNRLYWYRQTLGQGPEFLTYFQNEAQLEKSRLLSDRFSAERPKGSFSTLEIQRTEQGDSAMYLCASSPWTGTVYGYTFGSGTRLTVV.